This T cell receptor beta chain was identified during a study of metastatic and nonmetastatic thyroid tumors. General study results and limits: Versus benign nodules, malignant thyroid tumors reportedly had significantly higher TCR beta diversity, in blood and tumor.

Notes on this clone: Its specificity is not known.

The CDR3 contains 17 residues. CDR1 is DFQATT and CDR2 is SNEGSKA in the germline V gene (reference sequence). The ends lost 0 bases at V and 8 bases at J; junction bases unmatched: 13. Patients underwent thyroid surgery, and none had received any treatment before it. Study processing details: Differences in CDR3 between clinicopathological groups were drawn on to build a classifier intended to discriminate distant-metastatic papillary thyroid cancer patients. From the PCR reads, TCRdb re-called clones with MiXCR. TCRdb's processing, not the study's, gives the V and J calls here. Of over 11,000 clones in the sample, roughly 30% were seen once.

The receptor's source is a female donor with papillary thyroid cancer or a benign thyroid nodule (not recorded which). Some clones in this sample may be carry-over from other donors' samples. The chain joins TRBV20-1 to TRBJ1-2, with TRBD1 matching over 12 bases. The sample taken for sequencing was tumor tissue. The CDR3 region has the DNA TGCAGTGCTAGAGATGGCAACCCGGGACAGGGGGCGCTAGGCTACACCTTC. It codes for CSARDGNPGQGALGYTF.